The clone carrying this T cell receptor beta chain was picked up a small number of times. CDR3 length: 13 amino acids. CDR1 is SGHTS and CDR2 is YDEGEE in the germline V gene. Trimming removed 5 bases from V and 6 bases from J, with 14 bases in between. As originally analysed: Reference gene primer amplification gave nucleated cell count estimates. The method was immunoSEQ multiplex PCR; TCRdb's version includes in-frame clones alone and lacks a portion of them. That table furnishes V, J and clone size, whereas the DNA furnished D and trimming. The sample gives tens of thousands of clones, about 89% of which show up once; approximately 15% is in the top ten. The entry originates in a study of blood T cell repertoires in COVID-19. As for the study in general: Samples of COVID-19 (acute and convalescent) were obtained from the United States, Italy and Spain.

This TCR came from a man in his sixties with active or convalescent COVID-19. The rearrangement uses TRBV5-8 and TRBJ1-1, with D unresolved. Sequencing was carried out using peripheral blood. Here the CDR3 reads CASSSRVASEAFF. The CDR3, as DNA: TGTGCCAGCAGTTCACGCGTTGCCTCTGAAGCTTTCTTT. Combining the CDR3 with reference TRBV5-8 and TRBJ1-1 gives the whole variable domain EAGVTQSPTHLIKTRGQQATLRCSPISGHTSVYWYQQALGLGLQFLLWYDEGEERNRGNFPPRFSGRQFPNYSSELNVNALELEDSALYLCASSSRVASEAFFGQGTRLTVV.